This TCR beta chain was captured in a study of Ad26.COV2.S vaccination and SARS-CoV-2 variants. Findings of the study overall: Non-spike TCR breadth showed similarity between vaccine and placebo recipients.

As for this clone: Its target is unknown.

Sequencing was performed with immunoSEQ multiplex PCR; in TCRdb, only in-frame clones are kept and a portion is missing. The sample consists of 360,000 or so clones, around 87% of them appearing once. CDR3 length equals 16 residues. Germline V gene data show CDR1 as SGHTA and CDR2 as FQGNSA. Trimming took off 5 bases at V and 4 bases at J, with 20 bases between the two ends. Documented treatment: 19 received Ad26.COV2.S at low or high dose, single or two shots; 5 received placebo; per-sample allocation not given. Samples were taken on day 63 after the first vaccine or placebo injection. Material: peripheral blood, obtained in a trial of Ad26.COV2.S vaccine versus placebo. This clonotype was sampled from a person aged 18-65 years who received the Ad26.COV2.S COVID-19 vaccine or a placebo. The rearrangement links TRBV7-2 to TRBJ1-1; D gene unclear. This CDR3 reads CASSPEGSPMSTEAFF. For the CDR3, the DNA is TGTGCCAGCAGCCCAGAAGGGAGTCCTATGAGCACTGAAGCTTTCTTT.